This T cell receptor (beta chain) is from a study of cytomegalovirus exposure and HLA in healthy donors. Researchers ran the PCR with 60 Vbeta and 13 Jbeta primers. Assay: immunoSEQ multiplex PCR; the TCRdb copy retains only in-frame clones and omits some. The sample gives 150,000 to 200,000 clones, more than 75% of which show up once; 2.5% is in the top ten. Overall study results and limits: According to reports, the classifier identified cytomegalovirus status with high specificity and sensitivity. With further analysis later on, most CMV-associated TCR beta chains appeared HLA-restricted. The Asian-associated ancestry cluster reportedly had fewer N-insertions than the roughly 670-donor mean in a later analysis.

The germline CDR1 and CDR2 sequences are KGHSH and LQKENI. V was pared by 3 bases and J by 5 bases, with 7 bases of the junction left unmatched. CDR3 length: 16 residues. A word on this clone: Its antigen is unidentified.

The TCR sequence derives from a woman between 25 and 40 years old in good health and CMV-seropositive. Sequenced: PBMCs. The V and J genes are TRBV18 and TRBJ2-2, with TRBD1 identical over 9 bases. This CDR3 is CASSPPSTGGTGELFF. The CDR3, as DNA: TGTGCCAGCTCACCCCCCTCGACAGGGGGAACCGGGGAGCTGTTTTTT.